Shown below are 14 T cell receptor beta chains from a single sample sequenced in a study of blood T cell repertoires in COVID-19. Repertoires were generated with immunoSEQ multiplex PCR, while TCRdb's copy carries only in-frame clones and drops some. The sample contains about 59,000 clones, over 75% of which appear only once. Sequencing was done on a sample of peripheral blood. All receptors come from a man at least 80 years old with acute or convalescent COVID-19.

Only one count was recorded for this clone. This sequence joins TRBV7-8 and TRBJ2-7; possibly TRBD1 for D (5 bases). Trimming pared 3 bases from V and 0 bases from J, leaving 9 bases between. The CDR3 runs to 14 residues. In germline, CDR1 is SGHVS, CDR2 FQNEAQ. CDR3 nucleotides: TGTGCCAGCAGCTTGGCAGGGTTCTCCTACGAGCAGTACTTC. The encoded protein is CASSLAGFSYEQYF. The full variable domain, rest sourced from reference TRBV7-8 and TRBJ2-7, is GAGVSQSPRYKVAKRGQDVALRCDPISGHVSLFWYQQALGQGPEFLTYFQNEAQLDKSGLPSDRFFAERPEGSVSTLKIQRTQQEDSAVYLCASSLAGFSYEQYFGPGTRLTVT.

This rearrangement joins TRBV6-1 to TRBJ1-1; D unclear. The CDR3 is made up of 16 amino acids. With 3 bases removed from V and 0 bases from J, the gap between germline ends came to 14 bases. CDR1 is MNHNS and CDR2 is SASEGT in the germline V gene. The CDR3 reads CASSELGRKLNTEAFF. The DNA for the CDR3 is TGTGCCAGCAGTGAGCTCGGGAGGAAATTGAACACTGAAGCTTTCTTT.

The chain combines TRBV3-1 (or the pseudogene TRBV3-2) with TRBJ1-4; D not resolved. There are 13 residues in the CDR3. The germline CDR1 and CDR2 sequences are LGHDT and YNNKEL (reference sequence). V was shortened by 4 bases and J by 8 bases, with 11 bases between the two germline ends. CDR3 protein: CASSPGVSEKLFF. Written as DNA, the CDR3 is TGTGCCAGCAGCCCCGGGGTTAGCGAAAAACTGTTTTTT.

The genes are TRBV7-2 and TRBJ2-7; 11 bases align to TRBD2. V was pared by 1 base and J by 7 bases, with 9 bases of the junction left unmatched. Germline V gene lookup returns CDR1 SGHTA and CDR2 FQGNSA. This CDR3 spans 16 amino acids. The CDR3 region has the DNA TGTGCCAGCAGCTTAGGAGTAGCGGGGGGGCATCTTGAGCAGTACTTC. Translated, it gives CASSLGVAGGHLEQYF.

The chain uses TRBV5-1 and TRBJ1-1; D gene unclear. V lost 2 bases and J lost 3, with 14 bases in between. CDR1 and CDR2 (germline): SGHRS, YFSETQ. This CDR3 contains 15 residues. CDR3 region: CASSFEEGGYTEAFF. The CDR3 coding sequence is TGCGCCAGCAGCTTCGAGGAGGGTGGGTACACTGAAGCTTTCTTT.

J is TRBJ2-7 and V is TRBV19; no definite D call. With 5 bases removed from V and 1 base from J, the gap between germline ends came to 12 bases. Germline V CDR1 and CDR2: LNHDA, SQIVND (reference sequence). The CDR3 has 14 amino acids. CDR3 nucleotides: TGTGCCAGTAGTCACTCCGGTGGTTCCTACGAGCAGTACTTC. It is translated as CASSHSGGSYEQYF.

This clone was seen a single time. The chain joins TRBV19 to TRBJ1-2; D call uncertain. Trimming left V 3 bases short and J 2 bases short, with 13 bases between. CDR3 size: 15 residues. Germline assignment: CDR1 LNHDA and CDR2 SQIVND (reference sequence). CDR3 amino acids: CASSMARQVNYGYTF. Here the CDR3 DNA reads TGTGCCAGTAGTATGGCAAGGCAGGTGAACTATGGCTACACCTTC.

The chain couples TRBV5-8 to TRBJ2-7, with a weak D call TRBD2 (5 bases). From germline, CDR1 is SGHTS and CDR2 YDEGEE. The CDR3 length is 14 residues. Trimming removed 2 bases at V and 4 bases at J, with 13 bases between. CDR3 region: CASSFAGPSYEQYF. CDR3 DNA: TGTGCCAGCAGCTTCGCGGGTCCGAGTTACGAGCAGTACTTC.

This clone was counted only a few times. CDR3 nucleotide sequence: TGCGCCAGCAGCCCAACCAACCAGGCCAACTATGGCTACACCTTC. Translation: CASSPTNQANYGYTF. This rearrangement joins TRBV4-1 to TRBJ1-2; D is undetermined. This CDR3 spans 15 amino acids. Germline loops: CDR1 MGHRA, CDR2 YSYEKL. Between the trimmed V and J ends, which lost 4 bases and 2 bases, there was a span of 14 bases.

This chain links TRBV6-5 with TRBJ1-1, with TRBD1 as a possible D gene (5 bases). Deletions cut 2 bases from V and 6 bases from J, with 10 bases between. Germline V lookup: CDR1 MNHEY, CDR2 SVGAGI. The CDR3 runs to 13 residues. The CDR3 loop is CASSYLQGAEAFF. For the CDR3, the DNA is TGTGCCAGCAGTTACCTGCAGGGTGCTGAAGCTTTCTTT.

CDR3 sequence (DNA): TGTGCCAGTAGTGCCGGGACTGGTAGCACAGATACGCAGTATTTT. This gives the protein CASSAGTGSTDTQYF. The rearrangement uses TRBV19 and TRBJ2-3, with TRBD2 as a possible D gene (6 bases). Germline assignment: CDR1 LNHDA and CDR2 SQIVND (reference sequence). V was cut by 5 bases and J by 0 bases, with 12 bases left in between. The CDR3 runs to 15 residues.

The chain recombines TRBV6-1 with TRBJ1-1; D is perhaps TRBD1 (5 bases). V was clipped by 3 bases and J by 5 bases, with 19 bases between them. CDR1 is MNHNS and CDR2 is SASEGT in the germline V gene. This CDR3 comprises 16 residues. CDR3 in DNA: TGTGCCAGCAGTGATTTCATTGGCAGGGTAGGGACTGAAGCTTTCTTT. It codes for CASSDFIGRVGTEAFF.

The chain recombines TRBV13 with TRBJ2-1; 11 positions agree with TRBD2. Trimming removed 4 bases from V and 2 bases from J; junction bases left unmatched: 10. This CDR3 contains 18 residues. Germline V lookup: CDR1 PRHDT, CDR2 FYEKMQ (reference sequence). Here the CDR3 reads CASSSPLLLAGAYNEQFF. Here the CDR3 DNA reads TGTGCCAGCAGCTCCCCCCTCTTACTAGCGGGGGCCTACAATGAGCAGTTCTTC.

This rearrangement joins TRBV5-1 to TRBJ2-7, with D perhaps TRBD2 (5 bases). CDR3 length equals 16 residues. CDR1 and CDR2 from the germline V gene are SGHRS and YFSETQ. V was shortened by 0 bases and J by 2 bases, with 15 bases between the two germline ends. CDR3 protein: CASSLAFAGIAYEQYF. CDR3 DNA sequence: TGCGCCAGCAGCTTGGCCTTTGCCGGGATAGCCTACGAGCAGTACTTC.